This T cell receptor beta chain was observed in a study of T cells in localized non-small cell lung cancer (dated by TCRdb to 2018 to 2020). In the study overall: T cell repertoires of a few hundred early-stage NSCLC patients were analyzed, with tumors being compared against uninvolved tumor-adjacent lungs. Of the NSCLC patients, around 130 were male and about a hundred were female, and the mean age was about 69 years. All 230 or so NSCLC patients in the cohort were treatment-naive and had localized lung tumors that were resected. The paper's findings and limits, for the study overall: Because multi-region sequencing of the tumors was not done, intratumor heterogeneity could not be ruled out. Since the design was exploratory, TCR variables were selected using unadjusted p-values with no false-discovery rate correction. Higher T cell density in blood was associated with longer overall survival, whereas higher clonality in adjacent lung was associated with shorter survival. Uninvolved tumor-adjacent lung showed the highest T cell clonality, higher than tumor, which suggests more focused antigenic responses in the uninvolved tumor-adjacent lung. A median of roughly 58 of the top 100 tumor clones were detected in paired uninvolved adjacent lung, and some 28 of these tumor clones were also found among the top 100 clones of the paired uninvolved adjacent lung.

On this clone: Its antigen specificity is not known. No clone much larger than this one lies a single base away; base qualities are absent.

At diagnosis, tumor, uninvolved tumor-adjacent lung and peripheral blood were collected and then preserved as a mix of FFPE and fresh-frozen material. For TCR repertoire profiling, blood samples were analyzed in the form of peripheral blood mononuclear cells. The immunoSEQ Assay was used to sequence TCR beta CDR3 regions from DNA. The authors processed their data as follows. To compute T cell density, TCR beta template counts were normalized to usable DNA, which was estimated by amplifying housekeeping genes. The preseqR package was used to estimate richness by extrapolating to 400,000 templates for PBMC samples and to 120,000 templates for tissue samples. Clonality was defined by subtracting Pielou's evenness from one. To identify tissue-enriched TCRs, differential abundance testing was run on productive amino-acid clonotypes with a minimum total count of 5 and an alpha of 0.1. The Jaccard Index and the Morisita Overlap Index were used to quantify repertoire overlap between compartments. TCR beta CDR3s were clustered by GLIPH together with public tetramer-defined viral CDR3s, and at least three viral sequences plus V-gene enrichment were required for viral motifs. TCRdb's version of the immuneACCESS table is confined to in-frame rearrangements and falls short of the full clone set. An unresolved V gene accounts for under half of the shortfall where checked; the remainder is of unknown origin. That table is the source of V, J and clone size, and D and trimming were worked out from the DNA. The sample table lists around 34,000 clones, 93% of them with a count of one. Under 8% of the sample goes to the ten largest clones.

V loses 3 bases, J loses 8 bases, and the germline ends lie 13 bases apart. CDR3 length: 13 amino acids, cysteine to phenylalanine. Only the CDR3 region is kept as DNA, spanning 39 bases read in frame from base 1. CDR1 and CDR2, per the germline V gene, are SGHNT and YENEEA. The sequenced sample was peripheral blood, obtained before any cancer treatment. The TCR originated in a female donor over 55 with stage I lung adenocarcinoma. The sequence links TRBV11-3 to TRBJ1-2; TRBD1 is possibly the D segment (5 matching bases). The CDR3 sequence is CASSLDSGSGYTF. The DNA sequence is TGTGCCAGCAGCTTGGACTCAGGGTCCGGCTACACCTTC.